One and the same sample provided the 11 T cell receptor beta chains below, sequenced in a study of CD8 T cells in ankylosing spondylitis. In TCRdb, the 5' RACE reads were re-called with MiXCR into one record per CDR3 protein. The data hold 130,000 or so distinct CDR3 sequences, with roughly 7.3% observed a single time. Sequences were obtained from blood, either unsorted or a sorted T cell fraction (not recorded which). The receptors were sampled from a male donor with ankylosing spondylitis or in good health (not recorded which).

This clonotype was detected many times. The gene calls are TRBV12-3 or TRBV12-4 and TRBJ1-5; perhaps TRBD1 as D (5 bases). Between the trimmed V and J ends, which lost 5 bases and 4 bases, there was a span of 15 bases. The CDR3 is made up of 15 amino acids. The CDR3 bases are TGTGCCAGCAGTGCAACAGGTTATTGGAATCAGCCCCAGCATTTT. Translated: CASSATGYWNQPQHF.

This clonotype was found once. A clone one base away is much larger, so this may be a read error. The chain employs TRBV7-9 and TRBJ2-7; D is undetermined. Germline loops: CDR1 SEHNR, CDR2 FQNEAQ (reference sequence). V lost 5 bases, J lost 6 bases, and 14 bases lay in between. The CDR3 has 13 residues. CDR3 bases: TGTGCCAGCAGCCTCAGTTATTTAAGCGAGCAGTACTTC. As protein: CASSLSYLSEQYF.

This clonotype was picked up many times. The V call is TRBV30, the J call TRBJ2-2; no clear D. Trimming took off 2 bases at V and 0 bases at J, with 7 bases between the two ends. Looked up from germline, CDR1 is GTSNPN and CDR2 is SVGIG (reference sequence). There are 14 residues in the CDR3. The CDR3 is CAWSPVANTGELFF. In DNA, the CDR3 is TGTGCCTGGAGTCCGGTCGCGAACACCGGGGAGCTGTTTTTT.

In this sample, this clonotype turned up many times. The rearrangement uses TRBV12-3 or TRBV12-4 and TRBJ2-7; TRBD2 might be the D (6 bases). This CDR3 spans 14 amino acids. Trimming took off 8 bases at V and 5 bases at J, with 19 bases between the two ends. The CDR3 reads CASEVGGLINEQYF. The CDR3 bases are TGTGCCAGCGAGGTGGGGGGATTGATAAACGAGCAGTACTTC.

This clonotype was seen many times. This sequence joins TRBV7-3 and TRBJ1-3; 7 bases fit TRBD1. J lost 0 bases, V lost 4 bases, and 6 bases had no gene match. This CDR3 is built from 16 residues. CDR1 SGHTA and CDR2 FQGTGA come from the germline V gene. The CDR3, as DNA: TGTGCCAGCAGCTCAGGACAGGAAGGCTCTGGAAACACCATATATTTT. Translation gives CASSSGQEGSGNTIYF.

This clonotype was picked up many times. This chain joins TRBV5-1 and TRBJ2-5; D is uncertain. Germline CDR1 SGHRS, CDR2 YFSETQ. Trimming left V 1 base short and J 1 base short, with 14 bases between. The CDR3 is 16 residues long. The CDR3 DNA reads as TGCGCCAGCAGCTTGAGTGGTAGCCGGACCCAAGAGACCCAGTACTTC. Translated: CASSLSGSRTQETQYF.

This clonotype was observed at least ten times. This chain uses TRBV5-1 with TRBJ2-5, with a weak D call TRBD2 (6 bases). The CDR3 totals 15 residues. V dropped 0 bases and J dropped 0 bases, with 9 bases sitting between them. Germline assignment: CDR1 SGHRS and CDR2 YFSETQ. CDR3 sequence: CASSLDAGYQETQYF. In nucleotides, the CDR3 is TGCGCCAGCAGCTTGGATGCGGGGTACCAAGAGACCCAGTACTTC.

This clonotype was detected ten times or more. The chain is built from TRBV12-3 or TRBV12-4 and TRBJ1-5; D call uncertain. The CDR3 covers 14 residues. V lost 6 bases, J lost 2 bases, and 11 bases lay in between. The CDR3 DNA reads TGTGCCAGCAGCTTACCATTGGGCAATCAGCCCCAGCATTTT. Translating gives CASSLPLGNQPQHF.

This clonotype has a count of ten or more. This sequence joins TRBV12-3 or TRBV12-4 and TRBJ1-5; D is unresolved. V shed 2 bases and J shed 8 bases, with 7 bases lying between them. This CDR3 contains 12 residues. The CDR3 spells CASSLNWEPQHF. Written as DNA, the CDR3 is TGTGCCAGCAGTTTAAACTGGGAGCCCCAGCATTTT.

In this sample, this clonotype turned up a few times. The junction does not match germline at one end; this may be a read error. The chain's CDR3 is CAISTGTSGGPVGNEQFF. The CDR3 nucleotides read TGTGCCATCAGTACCGGGACTAGCGGGGGCCCGGTGGGCAATGAGCAGTTCTTC. The rearrangement joins TRBV12-3 or TRBV12-4 to TRBJ2-1; TRBD2 aligns across 14 bases. The CDR3 is 18 amino acids.

This clonotype was counted many times. The chain recombines TRBV5-1 with TRBJ2-1, with 7 bases lining up with TRBD2. This CDR3 has 17 amino acids. From germline, CDR1 is SGHRS and CDR2 YFSETQ. V lost 4 bases and J lost 5; bases outside the gene matches: 15. Here the CDR3 reads CASSARPGTKSNNEQFF. The CDR3 coding sequence is TGCGCCAGCAGCGCGCGACCCGGGACTAAATCAAACAATGAGCAGTTCTTC. The full variable domain, with the rest looked up from reference TRBV5-1 and TRBJ2-1, is KAGVTQTPRYLIKTRGQQVTLSCSPISGHRSVSWYQQTPGQGLQFLFEYFSETQRNKGNFPGRFSGRQFSNSRSEMNVSTLELGDSALYLCASSARPGTKSNNEQFFGPGTRLTVL.